This T cell receptor beta chain was captured in a study of T cells in Graves' hyperthyroidism and ophthalmopathy (dated by TCRdb to the late 2010s). For context, the study as a whole: Peripheral blood samples were taken at the time of initial diagnosis, prior to any treatment. To identify TCR V-J signatures that set the groups apart, the researchers used a discovery cohort of 100 patients, made up of under 45 with Graves' ophthalmopathy and about 55 with stable Graves' hyperthyroidism. Whether ophthalmopathy could be predicted prospectively was tested in an independent validation cohort made up of roughly 19 hyperthyroidism patients plus 17 patients who later progressed to ophthalmopathy. Thyroid tissue and blood T-cell repertoires from six or seven Graves' hyperthyroidism patients were also compared in the study. Following sampling, methimazole starting at 30 mg daily was given to hyperthyroidism patients, and high-dose intravenous methylprednisolone was given to ophthalmopathy patients. TCR Vbeta CDR3 sequencing of fewer than 150 peripheral blood samples (more than 40 ophthalmopathy, some 75 hyperthyroidism and around 17 progressor patients) is reported in the paper. For training and testing, the 110 or so patients in the discovery cohort were randomly divided in a 7:3 ratio. Overall results and qualifications from the work: In validation, the model predicted progression to ophthalmopathy a median of around 6.5 months before onset, with roughly 70% sensitivity and 72.22% specificity. A 13 V-J signature model separated ophthalmopathy from stable hyperthyroidism, with over 85% sensitivity and roughly 82% specificity in cross-validation and 80%/75% in testing. No statistical method was used to fix the sample size in advance, and group allocation was not hidden from the investigators. Most expanded thyroid clonotypes (frequency above 0.001) were also detected in blood, a finding suggesting that blood repertoires may reflect thyroid immune responses.

Amplification of TCR beta CDR3 regions was carried out from RNA transcripts. For the first round of RT-PCR on the TCR CDR3, the HTBI primer set was used together with the Qiagen OneStep RT-PCR kit. Libraries were constructed in a second round of multiplex PCR, after which size selection and purification were carried out. Libraries were sequenced paired-end with 100 bp reads on an Illumina HiSeq2000. The authors' analysis ran thus. SOAPnuke was used to process the raw data, with reads discarded if the reads contained adapters or uncalled bases, had a mean Phred below 15, or lacked an exact constant-primer or identifier match. COPE v1.2.5 was used to merge high-quality paired reads, and clonotypes were defined as unique nucleotide sequences. MiTCR v1.1 was used to align clonotypes to the IMGT TRBV, TRBD and TRBJ reference segments. Analysis was restricted to V-J combinations with a frequency above 0.0001, which covered about 99% of repertoires. The TCS score was defined as the ratio of F50 (clonal expansion) to E x V (chaos), calculated using BLOSUM62-based TCRdist between CDR3 peptides within each V-J. Welch's t-statistics and random forest reduced 514 V-J features to 13, which were used in a naive Bayes classifier (R e1071). Using fastp trimming at Q25 and MiXCR clonotype assembly, TCRdb reanalyzed the public sequencing data and kept in-frame beta chains. Entries are consolidated by CDR3 protein sequence, retaining the most common genes and DNA. The V and J calls and clone size are TCRdb's, not the authors'. The sample has nearly 600,000 distinct CDR3 sequences on record, more than 13% of them singletons. The ten largest make up about 6.6% of the sample.

The CDR3 covers 19 residues, taking in both the cysteine and the phenylalanine. CDR3 DNA only is kept here, 57 bases in frame from base 1. V is clipped by 2 bases and J by 0 bases, and the sequence between their germline boundaries is 22 bases long. Sequences LNHDA (CDR1) and SQIVND (CDR2) are obtained from the germline V gene (reference sequence). This clonotype occurred many times. Its antigen remains unidentified. There are no base qualities to consult, and no much larger clone falls within one base. In the ophthalmopathy patients, disease was moderately to severely active, with a Clinical Activity Score of 3 or more, a NOSPECS grade of 4 or more, and a duration of less than 3 months. Any patient with an uncontrolled infection, another autoimmune disease, pregnancy or lactation was excluded. Clinical symptoms, serum thyroxine and TRAb, thyroid ultrasound, and orbital computed tomography formed the basis for the diagnoses. PBMCs were separated from approximately 10 ml of fresh peripheral blood using Ficoll-Paque density gradient centrifugation. Total RNA was extracted with Trizol reagent, and quality was checked on an Agilent 2100 Bioanalyzer.

This TCR came from a woman in her late teens or twenties with Graves' ophthalmopathy. The sequenced material came from blood. The chain was built from TRBV19 and TRBJ1-1; the best D guess is TRBD1, with 6 bases matching. The CDR3 has the sequence CASSIYADSFSGMNTEAFF. The bases read TGTGCCAGTAGTATATATGCGGACAGTTTCAGCGGCATGAACACTGAAGCTTTCTTT.